Reported below is one T cell receptor beta chain. These data originate in a study of T cell changes during pregnancy in multiple sclerosis. TCRdb keeps only in-frame clones here, not all; method: immunoSEQ multiplex PCR. The sample yields roughly 72,000 clones, roughly nine tenths seen once. Germline V CDR1 and CDR2: SGHNT, YYREEE (reference sequence). V was trimmed by 3 bases and J by 8 bases, leaving 16 bases between them. The CDR3 is 14 residues long. Sequences were derived from CD4+ T cells from peripheral blood mononuclear cells, sampled before pregnancy. The TCR comes from a female donor with multiple sclerosis, enrolled in a pregnancy study. The chain combines TRBV5-4 with TRBJ2-3; TRBD1 is a possible D gene (6 bases). The CDR3 loop is CASSWQGIHGTQYF. CDR3 DNA sequence: TGTGCCAGCAGCTGGCAGGGGATTCACGGTACGCAGTATTTT.